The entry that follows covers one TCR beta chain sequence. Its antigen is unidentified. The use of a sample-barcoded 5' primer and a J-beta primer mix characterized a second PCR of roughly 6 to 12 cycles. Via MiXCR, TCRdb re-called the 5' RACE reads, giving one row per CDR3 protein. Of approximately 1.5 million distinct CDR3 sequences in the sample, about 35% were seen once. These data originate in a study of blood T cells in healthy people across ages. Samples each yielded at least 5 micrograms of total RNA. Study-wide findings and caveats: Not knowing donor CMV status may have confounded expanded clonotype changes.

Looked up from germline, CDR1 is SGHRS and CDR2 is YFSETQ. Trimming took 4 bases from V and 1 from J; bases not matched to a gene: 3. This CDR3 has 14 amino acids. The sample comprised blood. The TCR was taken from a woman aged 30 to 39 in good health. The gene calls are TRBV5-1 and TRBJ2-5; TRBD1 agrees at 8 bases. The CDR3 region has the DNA TGCGCCAGCAGCACGGGACAGGTCCAAGAGACCCAGTACTTC. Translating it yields CASSTGQVQETQYF.